This T cell receptor (beta chain) was identified during a study of blood T cell repertoires in COVID-19. Background on the study: Sites across the United States, Italy and Spain contributed samples from acute and convalescent COVID-19. Nucleic acid was either cDNA or gDNA, and it came from T cells, B-cell-depleted T cells, or PBMCs.

How the authors handled the data: Nucleated cell counts were estimated from reference gene primer amplification. Here immunoSEQ multiplex PCR was the method, and the copy in TCRdb shows in-frame clones only, minus some. V, J and clone size derive from that table, while D and trimming were established from the DNA sequence. The table has 45,000 to 55,000 clones, over 70% seen once. CDR3 size: 12 residues. V was pared by 11 bases and J by 4 bases, with 3 bases of the junction left unmatched. Germline loops: CDR1 LGHDT, CDR2 YNNKEL (reference sequence). This clonotype was obtained from a human donor with active or convalescent COVID-19. The donor label of this sample is uncertain. The sample consisted of peripheral blood. The chain couples TRBV3-1 (or the pseudogene TRBV3-2) to TRBJ1-3; TRBD1 agrees at 9 bases. The CDR3 DNA reads TGTGCCTACAGGGGGCGAGGAAACACCATATATTTT. Translated, it gives CAYRGRGNTIYF.